This is a list of T cell receptor beta chains from one sample in a study of tumor-infiltrating lymphocytes in primary liver carcinoma. One entry per CDR3 protein results from TCRdb running MiXCR on the multiplex PCR reads. The sample records fewer than 75,000 distinct CDR3 sequences, over 60% being singletons. Source material: liver tumor tissue from sampling region 4. The receptors derive from a man between 35 and 55 years old with primary liver carcinoma and hepatitis B virus infection. Both conserved end residues are part of each CDR3. A D gene is named only where the DNA matches it firmly. Clone size appears in some rows only: once, few, many, or a class for an expanded clone.

clone size,CDR3 length,D gene,V gene,J gene,CDR3 protein,CDR3 DNA
NA,17,NA,TRBV10-3,TRBJ2-4,CAIGESSTGIGKNIQYF,TGTGCCATCGGTGAGTCCTCTACAGGGATTGGCAAAAACATTCAGTACTTC
NA,14,NA,TRBV6-1,TRBJ2-5,CASSATVSKETQYF,TGTGCCAGTAGTGCGACAGTCAGCAAAGAGACCCAGTACTTC
NA,16,NA,TRBV6-2/TRBV6-3,TRBJ2-3,CASSFLGGLGGDTQYF,TGTGCCAGCAGCTTCCTAGGAGGGCTTGGGGGAGATACGCAGTATTTT
few,12,TRBD1,TRBV28,TRBJ2-7,CVSSGTGYEQYF,TGTGTCAGCAGTGGGACAGGCTACGAGCAGTACTTC
NA,12,NA,TRBV6-1,TRBJ1-1,CACRSGNTEAFF,TGTGCCTGCCGAAGCGGTAACACTGAAGCTTTCTTT
many,15,TRBD2,TRBV10-3,TRBJ2-7,CAISESAGGYYEQYF,TGTGCCATCAGTGAGTCGGCGGGAGGGTACTACGAGCAGTACTTC
NA,16,TRBD2,TRBV5-1,TRBJ2-5,CTSSQNVLAGEETQYF,TGCACCAGCAGCCAAAACGTTCTAGCGGGAGAAGAGACCCAGTACTTC
few,15,NA,TRBV20-1,TRBJ2-6,CSAREAGVGANVLTF,TGCAGTGCTAGAGAGGCAGGGGTTGGGGCCAACGTCCTGACTTTC
NA,14,TRBD2,TRBV6-5,TRBJ2-1,CASARLASYNEQFF,TGTGCCAGTGCCCGACTAGCGTCATACAATGAGCAGTTCTTC
NA,17,NA,TRBV11-2,TRBJ2-2,CGSSLALGGANTGELFF,TGTGGCAGCAGTTTAGCATTAGGAGGGGCGAACACTGGGGAGCTGTTTTTC
NA,15,NA,TRBV6-6,TRBJ1-6,CASRPSQGVNSPLHF,TGTGCCAGCAGACCCTCACAGGGTGTTAATTCACCCCTCCACTTT
NA,14,TRBD1,TRBV12-3/TRBV12-4,TRBJ2-7,CASSPGTEKHEQYF,TGTGCCAGCAGCCCCGGGACAGAAAAACACGAGCAGTACTTC
few,14,TRBD1,TRBV4-1,TRBJ1-2,CASSQGDRNYDYTF,TGCGCTAGCAGCCAAGGGGACAGGAACTATGACTACACATTC
NA,16,TRBD2,TRBV20-1,TRBJ2-5,CSATNVAGEVKETQYF,TGCAGTGCTACCAACGTAGCGGGAGAAGTAAAAGAGACCCAGTACTTC
NA,15,NA,TRBV11-2,TRBJ2-2,CASSPSRKVIGELFF,TGTGCCAGCAGTCCCAGTCGGAAGGTAATCGGGGAGCTGTTCTTT
many,12,TRBD1,TRBV29-1,TRBJ1-5,CSVGTGNQPQHF,TGCAGCGTGGGGACAGGGAATCAGCCCCAGCATTTT
NA,12,TRBD2,TRBV6-1,TRBJ2-1,CASRKAGDEQFF,TGTGCCAGCAGAAAAGCGGGGGATGAGCAGTTCTTC
NA,17,NA,TRBV10-3,TRBJ2-4,CAIIEPSTGIGKNIQYF,TGTGCCATCATTGAGCCCTCCACAGGGATTGGCAAAAACATTCAGTACTTC
NA,14,NA,TRBV4-3,TRBJ2-7,CASSQDQTPYEQYF,TGCGCCAGCAGCCAAGATCAGACCCCCTACGAGCAGTACTTC
NA,15,NA,TRBV11-1,TRBJ2-3,CASSEFGGLTDTQYF,TGTGCCAGCAGCGAGTTCGGGGGTTTGACAGATACGCAGTATTTT
NA,14,NA,TRBV6-1,TRBJ1-5,CAGSETREKAPQHF,TGTGCCGGCAGTGAGACGAGGGAAAAGGCGCCCCAGCATTTT
many,13,NA,TRBV14,TRBJ2-3,CASSPTEQTTQYF,TGTGCCAGCAGCCCGACAGAACAGACTACGCAGTATTTT
NA,18,NA,TRBV6-5,TRBJ2-7,CASSYPPEVRGSFYEQYF,TGTGCCAGCAGTTACCCTCCAGAGGTTAGAGGTAGCTTCTACGAGCAGTACTTC
NA,15,NA,TRBV28,TRBJ2-7,CASNHLMGPSYEQYF,TGTGCTAGCAACCACTTGATGGGCCCTTCCTACGAGCAGTACTTC
NA,14,NA,TRBV5-1,TRBJ2-2,CASSLGSHTVELFF,TGCGCCAGCAGCTTGGGGTCTCACACCGTGGAGCTGTTTTTT
NA,15,TRBD2,TRBV29-1,TRBJ2-2,CSAAVTSGRTGELFF,TGCAGCGCGGCCGTGACTAGCGGGAGAACCGGGGAGCTGTTTTTT
NA,15,NA,TRBV5-1,TRBJ2-3,CACSLGSEGGDTQYF,TGCGCCTGCAGCTTGGGTAGCGAGGGCGGAGATACGCAGTATTTT